This TCR beta chain was sequenced during a study of blood T cells in healthy people across ages. Findings and caveats of the study: Total diversity from one million sequenced T cells was likely underestimated.

Combining a sample-barcoded 5' primer with a J-beta primer mix, a second PCR ran for roughly 6 to 12 cycles. TCRdb fed the 5' RACE reads into MiXCR, producing one record per CDR3 protein. The sample lists about 1.8 million distinct CDR3 sequences, 49% occurring once. Germline loops: CDR1 MNHEY, CDR2 SVGAGI. The CDR3 covers 15 residues. A note on this clonotype: Its target is not known.

The chain links TRBV6-5 to TRBJ2-4; 8 nucleotides match TRBD1. The DNA end lines up better with TRBJ2-7; the J call may be wrong. The receptor's source is a woman aged 40 to 50 in good health. Sequenced material: blood. The CDR3 DNA is TGTGCCAGCAGTTTATCAGGGGGCATTGCCTACGAGCAGTACTTC. Translated, it gives CASSLSGGIAYEQYF.